This T cell receptor (beta chain) originates from a study of CD8+ T cells in alopecia areata. This clone came up a few times. Specified treatment: oral pan-JAK inhibitor, 5-10 mg twice daily. This CDR3 is 14 amino acids long. CDR1 and CDR2 (germline): LGHNA, YSLEER. Trimming at V came to 4 bases and at J to 3 bases, leaving 4 bases not matched to a gene. Isolated RNA was reverse transcribed into cDNA used as the sequencing template. Data came from immunoSEQ multiplex PCR; TCRdb stores just in-frame clones and leaves some out. The sample carries 190,000 or so clones, 58% recorded once. The receptor was derived from a human donor with alopecia areata. The J gene is TRBJ1-2, the V gene TRBV4-3; 8 positions agree with TRBD1. Sample: CD4+ T cells sorted from blood, taken at week 24, from a patient treated with tofacitinib. The CDR3 here is CASSLQTGDYGYTF. The CDR3 DNA reads as TGCGCCAGCAGCCTCCAGACAGGGGACTATGGCTACACCTTC.